Shown below are 8 T cell receptor beta chains from a single sample sequenced in a study of vaccination and CD4 T cells after COVID-19. Their cognate antigens are unknown. Cultured CD4+ T cells had their DNA profiled by the Oncomine TCR Beta short-read assay. TCRdb itself ran the PCR reads through MiXCR, one entry per CDR3 protein. The sample has around 8,200 distinct CDR3 sequences, 55% to 75% seen once. Treatment given: approximately nine-day PBMC culture with coronavirus spike peptide pools or control peptides (ViraFEST assay). Sequenced material: CD4+ T cells from blood, cultured in vitro. These receptors all come from a human donor who had recovered from COVID-19.

This clonotype showed up just a few times. The rearrangement uses TRBV7-2 and TRBJ2-5, with 8 bases identical to TRBD1. This CDR3 comprises 16 residues. With 1 base clipped from V and 0 bases from J, the junction kept 4 bases outside the gene matches. The germline CDR1 and CDR2 sequences are SGHTA and FQGNSA. This CDR3 is CASSLGDRMYQETQYF. As DNA, the CDR3 is TGTGCCAGCAGCTTAGGGGACAGGATGTACCAAGAGACCCAGTACTTC.

V and J are TRBV7-2 and TRBJ1-3; TRBD1 is a possible D gene (6 bases). The CDR3 has 16 amino acids. V lost 5 bases to trimming and J lost 2 bases, with 16 bases between them. Germline lookup yields CDR1 SGHTA and CDR2 FQGNSA. The CDR3 region is CASSASFGTPGNTIYF. The CDR3 DNA reads as TGTGCCAGCAGCGCATCGTTCGGGACACCTGGAAACACCATATATTTT.

The chain recombines TRBV2 with TRBJ1-6; no reliable D call. Germline CDR1 and CDR2: SNHLY and FYNNEI. The CDR3 has 11 amino acids. V was trimmed by 6 bases and J by 10 bases, leaving 7 bases between them. CDR3 sequence (DNA): TGTGCCAGCAGAGGAGGATCACCCCTCCACTTT. Protein sequence: CASRGGSPLHF.

This clonotype came up a few times. J is TRBJ1-6 and V is TRBV6-4; D might be TRBD1 (5 bases). The ends were cut back, 2 bases at V and 7 bases at J, with 12 bases in the middle. Germline assignment: CDR1 MRHNA and CDR2 SNTAGT. This CDR3 is built from 15 residues. Here the CDR3 DNA reads TGTGCCAGCAGTGACCAGCAGGGCGGCAATTCACCCCTCCACTTT. Protein: CASSDQQGGNSPLHF.

This sequence joins TRBV20-1 and TRBJ2-3, with 9 bases lining up with TRBD2. V trimming: 6 bases; J trimming: 2 bases; junction bases outside the gene matches: 3. Per germline, CDR1 DFQATT and CDR2 SNEGSKA (reference sequence). This CDR3 contains 13 residues. The CDR3 sequence: CSASGGNTDTQYF. The CDR3 DNA sequence: TGCAGTGCCAGCGGGGGGAACACAGATACGCAGTATTTT.

This clonotype was picked up a small number of times. The V and J genes are TRBV20-1 and TRBJ1-3; a weak D match, TRBD1 (5 bases). CDR3 size: 15 residues. Germline loops: CDR1 DFQATT, CDR2 SNEGSKA (reference sequence). The V and J ends lost 4 bases and 5 bases respectively, with 18 bases between them. CDR3 bases: TGCAGTGCTATCAAAGGGGATACAGCTAGAAACACCATATATTTT. Amino acid sequence: CSAIKGDTARNTIYF.

Worth noting for this clonotype: Mismatch with germline at one junction end may stem from a read error. CDR3 in amino acids: CSVERSGLGRHF. Written as DNA, the CDR3 is TGCAGCGTTGAACGTAGCGGACTTGGACGGCACTTC. This chain uses TRBV29-1 with TRBJ2-7; the D gene is possibly TRBD2 (6 bases). Germline values: CDR1 SQVTM, CDR2 ANQGSEA. This CDR3 region has 12 residues.

By proportion, this clonotype is large. This rearrangement joins TRBV19 to TRBJ2-2; tentatively, D is TRBD1 or TRBD2 (5 bases each). CDR1 and CDR2 from the germline V gene are LNHDA and SQIVND (reference sequence). This CDR3 has 12 residues. Trimming removed 5 bases from V and 6 bases from J, with 7 bases in between. The CDR3 nucleotides read TGTGCCAGTAGTTGGGACCCCGGGGAGCTGTTTTTT. Translation: CASSWDPGELFF.